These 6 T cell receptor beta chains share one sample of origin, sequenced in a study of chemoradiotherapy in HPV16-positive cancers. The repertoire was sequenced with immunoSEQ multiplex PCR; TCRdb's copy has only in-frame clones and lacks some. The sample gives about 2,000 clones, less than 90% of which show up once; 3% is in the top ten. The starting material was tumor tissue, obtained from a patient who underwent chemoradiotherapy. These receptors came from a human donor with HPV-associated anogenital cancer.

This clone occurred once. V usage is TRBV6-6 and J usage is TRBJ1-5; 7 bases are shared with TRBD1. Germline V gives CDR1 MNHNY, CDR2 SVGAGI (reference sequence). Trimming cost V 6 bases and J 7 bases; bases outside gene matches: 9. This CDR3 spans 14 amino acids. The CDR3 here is CASSESGGKQPQHF. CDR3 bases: TGTGCCAGCAGCGAATCAGGGGGTAAACAGCCCCAGCATTTT.

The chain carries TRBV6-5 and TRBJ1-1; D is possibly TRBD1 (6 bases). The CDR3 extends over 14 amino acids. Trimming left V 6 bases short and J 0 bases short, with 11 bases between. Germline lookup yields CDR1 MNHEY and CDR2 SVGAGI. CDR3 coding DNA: TGTGCCAGCAGCGAGAACAGGGTGAACACTGAAGCTTTCTTT. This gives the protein CASSENRVNTEAFF.

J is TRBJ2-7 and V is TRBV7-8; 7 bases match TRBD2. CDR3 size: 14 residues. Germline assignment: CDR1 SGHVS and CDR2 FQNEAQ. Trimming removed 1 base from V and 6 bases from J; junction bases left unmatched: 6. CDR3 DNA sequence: TGTGCCAGCAGCTTAGGTGGGAGGGCTGGCGAGCAGTACTTC. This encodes CASSLGGRAGEQYF. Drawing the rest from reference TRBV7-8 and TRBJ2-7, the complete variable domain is GAGVSQSPRYKVAKRGQDVALRCDPISGHVSLFWYQQALGQGPEFLTYFQNEAQLDKSGLPSDRFFAERPEGSVSTLKIQRTQQEDSAVYLCASSLGGRAGEQYFGPGTRLTVT.

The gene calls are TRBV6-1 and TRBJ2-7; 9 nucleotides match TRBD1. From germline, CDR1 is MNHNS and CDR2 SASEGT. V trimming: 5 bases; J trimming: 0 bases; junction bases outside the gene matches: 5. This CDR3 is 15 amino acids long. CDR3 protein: CASSRDRGSSYEQYF. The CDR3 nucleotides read TGTGCCAGCAGTCGCGACAGGGGGAGCTCCTACGAGCAGTACTTC.

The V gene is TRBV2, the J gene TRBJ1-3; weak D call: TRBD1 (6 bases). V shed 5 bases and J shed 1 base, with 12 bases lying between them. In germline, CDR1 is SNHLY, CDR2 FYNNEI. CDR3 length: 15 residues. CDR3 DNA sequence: TGTGCCAGCAGTTTTACAGGGAGGTCTGGAAACACCATATATTTT. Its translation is CASSFTGRSGNTIYF.

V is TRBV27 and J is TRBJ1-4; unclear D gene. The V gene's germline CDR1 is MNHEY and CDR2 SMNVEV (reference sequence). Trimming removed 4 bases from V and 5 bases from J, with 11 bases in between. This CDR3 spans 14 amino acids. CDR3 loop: CASSYAGANEKLFF. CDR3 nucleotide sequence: TGTGCCAGCAGTTATGCAGGCGCGAATGAAAAACTGTTTTTT.